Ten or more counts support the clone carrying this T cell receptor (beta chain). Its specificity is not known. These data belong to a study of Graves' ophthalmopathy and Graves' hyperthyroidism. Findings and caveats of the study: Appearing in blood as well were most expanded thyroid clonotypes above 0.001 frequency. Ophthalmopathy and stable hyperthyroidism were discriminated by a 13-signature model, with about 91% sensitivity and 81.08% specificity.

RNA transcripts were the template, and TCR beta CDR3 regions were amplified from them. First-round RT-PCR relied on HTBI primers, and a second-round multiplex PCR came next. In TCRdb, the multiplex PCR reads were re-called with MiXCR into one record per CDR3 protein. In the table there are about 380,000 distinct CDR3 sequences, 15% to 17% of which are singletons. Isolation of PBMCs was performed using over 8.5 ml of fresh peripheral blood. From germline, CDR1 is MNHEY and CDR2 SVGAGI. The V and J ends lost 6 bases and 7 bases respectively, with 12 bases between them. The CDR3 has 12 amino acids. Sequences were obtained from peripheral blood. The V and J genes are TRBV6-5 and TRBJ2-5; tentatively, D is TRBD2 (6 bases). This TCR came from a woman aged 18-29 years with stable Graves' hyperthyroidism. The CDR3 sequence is CASSPPGGTQYF. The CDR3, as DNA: TGTGCCAGCAGCCCTCCCGGGGGGACCCAGTACTTC.